The T cell receptor (beta chain) under discussion was sequenced for a study of blood T cells in healthy people across ages. General study findings and limits: It was the long-lived donors that had more naive CD4+ cells and higher diversity than aged donors.

Through a sample-barcoded 5' primer and a J-beta primer mix, a second PCR was run for roughly 7 to 12 cycles. TCRdb reprocessed the 5' RACE reads with MiXCR, giving one entry per CDR3 protein. Here the sample spans 450,000 to 600,000 distinct CDR3 sequences, 27% being singletons. This clonotype has just a few counts. What it recognizes is unknown. Germline CDR1 is SGHVS and CDR2 is FQNEAQ. V dropped 6 bases and J dropped 7 bases, with 12 bases sitting between them. The CDR3 totals 12 residues. The sample also formed part of further work on T cells of mothers and their children.

Sample: blood. The source of this sequence is a boy aged 2 to 10 in good health. The rearrangement joins TRBV7-8 to TRBJ2-5; D perhaps matches TRBD1 (6 bases). As DNA, the CDR3 is TGTGCCAGCAGGAAGGGGGAAGGGACCCAGTACTTC. As protein: CASRKGEGTQYF.